Below are 9 T cell receptor beta chains sequenced from a single sample in a study of T cells in Graves' hyperthyroidism and ophthalmopathy. RNA transcripts provided the source from which TCR beta CDR3 regions were amplified. The study used the HTBI primer set for a first-round RT-PCR of the TCR CDR3. TCRdb passed the multiplex PCR reads through MiXCR, listing each CDR3 protein once. There are about 400,000 distinct CDR3 sequences in the sample; about 14% occur only once, and 28% lies in the top ten. Specimen: blood. The receptor set was obtained from a man aged 45 to 65 with Graves' ophthalmopathy.

The gene calls are TRBV6-1 and TRBJ1-2, with D possibly matching TRBD1 (5 bases). This CDR3 is built from 15 residues. Trimming left V 4 bases short and J 2 bases short, with 14 bases between. CDR1 and CDR2 (germline): MNHNS, SASEGT. DNA of the CDR3: TGTGCCAGCAGTGGGTTCGGGGGGAGAAACTATGGCTACACCTTC. The encoded protein is CASSGFGGRNYGYTF.

This clonotype was observed many times. The chain couples TRBV5-1 to TRBJ2-3; TRBD1 might be the D (6 bases). Germline values: CDR1 SGHRS, CDR2 YFSETQ. Trimming stripped 7 bases from V and 0 bases from J, with 12 bases between. This CDR3 is built from 14 residues. CDR3 amino acids: CASGPGHSTDTQYF. Written as DNA, the CDR3 is TGCGCCAGCGGACCGGGACATAGCACAGATACGCAGTATTTT.

Many counts were recorded for this clonotype. This rearrangement joins TRBV29-1 to TRBJ2-1; TRBD1 or TRBD2 may be the D gene (5 bases each). The germline gives CDR1 SQVTM, CDR2 ANQGSEA. The V gene lost 3 bases and the J gene lost 3 bases, with 9 bases spanning the gap. CDR3 length equals 13 residues. This chain's CDR3 is CSVDGAGYNEQFF. The CDR3 nucleotides are TGCAGCGTTGATGGGGCGGGCTACAATGAGCAGTTCTTC.

This clonotype was recorded at least ten times. The junction does not match germline at one end; this may be a read error. This chain joins TRBV4-2 and TRBJ2-5; D may be TRBD1 or TRBD2 (6 bases each). From germline, CDR1 is LGHNA and CDR2 YNFKEQ. The CDR3 spans 15 residues. CDR3 amino acids: CASSKDRGPRETQYF. For the CDR3, the DNA is TGTGCCAGCAGCAAAGACCGGGGGCCCCGAGAGACCCAGTACTTC.

On this clonotype: A much more abundant neighbour one base away suggests this may be a read error. This chain links TRBV3-1 with TRBJ2-1; the D gene could be TRBD1 or TRBD2 (5 bases each). The end of the DNA fits TRBJ2-7 better, so the J call may be wrong. The CDR3 has 13 amino acids. The germline V gene has CDR1 LGHDT and CDR2 YNNKEL (reference sequence). In DNA, the CDR3 is TGTGCCAGCAGCCAGGGGGTCTACAATGAGCAGTACTTC. Its translation is CASSQGVYNEQYF.

The chain links TRBV15 to TRBJ2-2; D gene uncertain. Trimming removed 6 bases from V and 5 bases from J, with 7 bases in between. The CDR3 consists of 12 residues. Germline CDR1 LNHNV, CDR2 YYDKDF (reference sequence). The CDR3 DNA is TGTGCCACCAGTTGGATTACCGGGGAGCTGTTTTTT. Translation gives CATSWITGELFF.

This clonotype occurred a few times. This chain connects TRBV10-3 to TRBJ2-7, with TRBD1 matching over 10 bases. V dropped 9 bases and J dropped 1; count of bases not matched to a gene: 9. The CDR3 consists of 15 residues. Germline CDR1 and CDR2: ENHRY and SYGVKD. The CDR3 here is CAIKGGTGVSYEQYF. In DNA, the CDR3 is TGTGCCATTAAGGGCGGGACAGGGGTTTCCTACGAGCAGTACTTC.

This clonotype was observed a few times. In nucleotides, the CDR3 is TGTGCCAGCAGTGGGGACTATTTCTTGGAGACCCAGTACTTC. This encodes CASSGDYFLETQYF. This sequence joins TRBV27 and TRBJ2-5; TRBD2 matches 7 bases. J gave up 5 bases and V 5 bases, and 8 bases lay outside the gene matches. The CDR3 is 14 residues long. The germline gives CDR1 MNHEY, CDR2 SMNVEV (reference sequence).

This clonotype has at least ten counts. The chain joins TRBV7-2 to TRBJ2-1; no clear D. CDR3 size: 14 residues. Trimming shortened V by 7 bases and J by 4 bases, and 14 bases separated the two germline ends. The germline V gene has CDR1 SGHTA and CDR2 FQGNSA. CDR3: CASTRELRYNEQFF. The CDR3 region has the DNA TGTGCCAGCACCCGAGAACTCCGATACAATGAGCAGTTCTTC.